The 23 T cell receptor beta chains presented below share a single source sample, sequenced in a study of cytomegalovirus exposure and HLA in healthy donors. It was with 60 Vbeta and 13 Jbeta primers that the PCR ran. Produced via immunoSEQ multiplex PCR; TCRdb's table is partial and in-frame only. The top ten hold less than 25% of the sample, which has 65,000 to 80,000 clones, 60% to 80% seen once. Material: PBMCs. The receptors here all came from a woman aged 35 to 49 in good health and CMV-seropositive.

The chain couples TRBV11-2 to TRBJ2-7, with a weak D call TRBD2 (7 bases). The CDR3 has 15 residues. The V and J ends lost 6 bases and 6 bases respectively, with 21 bases between them. Germline V gene sequence: CDR1 SGHAT, CDR2 FQNNGV. The CDR3 nucleotides read TGTGCCAGCAGTAGCCGGGGGGCGGCGTTTGGCGAGCAGTACTTC. Translated, it gives CASSSRGAAFGEQYF.

CDR3 sequence reads: CASSLEGRGRTSGSWEQYF. The CDR3 bases are TGTGCCAGCAGCTTAGAGGGCAGGGGAAGAACTAGCGGGAGCTGGGAGCAGTACTTC. The gene calls are TRBV7-6 and TRBJ2-7, with 11 bases that match TRBD2. The germline CDR1 and CDR2 sequences are SGHVS and FNYEAQ. V lost 1 base, J lost 7 bases, and 18 bases stayed unmatched. The CDR3 contains 19 residues.

This chain uses TRBV30 with TRBJ1-2; D is unresolved. Per the germline V gene, CDR1 is GTSNPN and CDR2 is SVGIG (reference sequence). With 0 bases removed from V and 2 bases from J, the gap between germline ends came to 10 bases. The CDR3 consists of 14 residues. Written as DNA, the CDR3 is TGTGCCTGGAGTGTAAAAGCGTCGAACTATGGCTACACCTTC. Its translation is CAWSVKASNYGYTF.

V usage is TRBV6-6 and J usage is TRBJ2-1; D might be TRBD2 (7 bases). The length of the CDR3 is 13 residues. In germline, CDR1 is MNHNY, CDR2 SVGAGI (reference sequence). With 2 bases removed from V and 12 bases from J, the gap between germline ends came to 14 bases. The CDR3 sequence is CASSYIGGGGQFF. The CDR3 DNA sequence: TGTGCCAGCAGTTACATAGGAGGGGGGGGGCAGTTCTTC.

V is TRBV2 and J is TRBJ2-3; tentatively, D is TRBD1 (6 bases). The CDR3 is 15 residues long. Germline V CDR1 and CDR2: SNHLY, FYNNEI. Deletions cut 4 bases from V and 2 bases from J, with 13 bases between. CDR3 sequence: CASSGETGYTDTQYF. CDR3 nucleotide sequence: TGTGCCAGCAGTGGCGAGACAGGTTACACAGATACGCAGTATTTT.

This clone was seen just once. The J gene is TRBJ2-5, the V gene TRBV19, with D possibly TRBD1 on 6 matching bases. The CDR3 is 16 amino acids. Germline V lookup: CDR1 LNHDA, CDR2 SQIVND (reference sequence). V dropped 5 bases and J dropped 0 bases, with 16 bases sitting between them. The CDR3 DNA reads TGTGCCAGTAGTTTCGACCGACAGGCCTACCAAGAGACCCAGTACTTC. Amino acids: CASSFDRQAYQETQYF.

The chain recombines TRBV5-4 with TRBJ2-1, with 7 positions matching TRBD2. Trimming took 0 bases from V and 9 from J; bases not matched to a gene: 6. CDR1 is SGHNT, CDR2 YYREEE, per germline (reference sequence). This CDR3 is built from 14 residues. The CDR3 protein is CASSLVAGPGEQFF. DNA of the CDR3: TGTGCCAGCAGCTTGGTAGCGGGTCCGGGTGAGCAGTTCTTC.

The rearrangement uses TRBV30 and TRBJ2-2; 8 bases map to TRBD1. Per the germline V gene, CDR1 is GTSNPN and CDR2 is SVGIG (reference sequence). V dropped 7 bases and J dropped 3; count of bases not matched to a gene: 13. CDR3 length: 16 amino acids. DNA of the CDR3: TGTGCCTCAGAGGTTCCAGGGGGCTGGGACACCGGGGAGCTGTTTTTT. Its protein product is CASEVPGGWDTGELFF.

V is TRBV27 and J is TRBJ1-2; a possible D gene is TRBD1 (6 bases). The germline V and J ends were trimmed by 2 bases and 0 bases, with 7 bases remaining between them. Germline loops: CDR1 MNHEY, CDR2 SMNVEV (reference sequence). The CDR3 has 14 residues. CDR3 protein: CASSLKGANYGYTF. For the CDR3, the DNA is TGTGCCAGCAGTTTAAAGGGGGCTAACTATGGCTACACCTTC.

The chain carries TRBV19 and TRBJ1-1; 7 nucleotides line up with TRBD1. Trimming at V came to 5 bases and at J to 5 bases, leaving 17 bases not matched to a gene. The CDR3 extends over 17 amino acids. Per the germline V gene, CDR1 is LNHDA and CDR2 is SQIVND (reference sequence). CDR3 loop: CASSLGGMTPTRTEAFF. DNA for the CDR3: TGTGCCAGTAGTTTAGGGGGCATGACCCCCACGAGGACTGAAGCTTTCTTT.

In nucleotides, the CDR3 is TGCGCCAGCAGCTTGGACGCTGGCGGGAGTAAGTACGAGCAGTACTTC. Translation: CASSLDAGGSKYEQYF. The rearrangement joins TRBV5-1 to TRBJ2-7; TRBD2 matches at 7 bases. Germline V CDR1 and CDR2: SGHRS, YFSETQ. The CDR3 covers 16 residues. V was pared by 0 bases and J by 4 bases, with 10 bases of the junction left unmatched.

This clone has a single count. Its ends do not fully match the called genes, so a read error is possible. This chain joins TRBV30 and TRBJ2-4; D might be TRBD2 (5 bases). This CDR3 contains 14 residues. The germline V gene encodes CDR1 GTSNPN and CDR2 SVGIG (reference sequence). The CDR3 DNA is TGTGCCTGGAGTGAAGGGCTAGCCAAAAACGTTCAGTACTTC. This encodes CAWSEGLAKNVQYF.

V is TRBV9 and J is TRBJ2-6, with 10 bases fitting TRBD2. Germline V gene sequence: CDR1 SGDLS, CDR2 YYNGEE. The CDR3 extends over 19 amino acids. J lost 1 base, V lost 4 bases, and 11 bases had no gene match. The CDR3 reads CASSFYPGLAISGANVLTF. DNA for the CDR3: TGTGCCAGCAGCTTCTACCCGGGACTAGCGATTTCTGGGGCCAACGTCCTGACTTTC. Supplemented by reference TRBV9 and TRBJ2-6, the full variable domain reads DSGVTQTPKHLITATGQRVTLRCSPRSGDLSVYWYQQSLDQGLQFLIQYYNGEERAKGNILERFSAQQFPDLHSELNLSSLELGDSALYFCASSFYPGLAISGANVLTFGAGSRLTVL.

This rearrangement joins TRBV6-5 to TRBJ2-3; TRBD2 matches at 8 bases. CDR1 MNHEY and CDR2 SVGAGI come from the germline V gene. The CDR3 is 15 amino acids. V lost 2 bases, J lost 0 bases, and 1 base stayed unmatched. CDR3 sequence: CASSYQRGSTDTQYF. The CDR3 coding sequence is TGTGCCAGCAGTTACCAGCGGGGGAGCACAGATACGCAGTATTTT.

This chain uses TRBV28 with TRBJ1-5; D remains unclear. Germline V lookup: CDR1 MDHEN, CDR2 SYDVKM. CDR3 length: 16 residues. The V end was cut by 7 bases, the J end by 0 bases, with 16 bases between. The CDR3 bases are TGTGCCAGCAAAGAGCCGCCACCTGATAGCAATCAGCCCCAGCATTTT. It yields the protein CASKEPPPDSNQPQHF.

This clone was detected only once. The gene calls are TRBV6-5 and TRBJ2-1; 7 bases are shared with TRBD2. V dropped 6 bases and J dropped 10; count of bases not matched to a gene: 12. Germline CDR1 MNHEY, CDR2 SVGAGI. The CDR3 length is 14 residues. The CDR3 loop is CASSYHLSGGEQFF. DNA of the CDR3: TGTGCCAGCAGCTACCATCTTTCGGGGGGAGAGCAGTTCTTC.

The CDR3 region has the DNA TGCAGCGTTGAAGGGGGCATGAACACTGAAGCTTTCTTT. It translates to CSVEGGMNTEAFF. This chain joins TRBV29-1 and TRBJ1-1, with D perhaps matching TRBD1 (5 bases). The V and J ends lost 1 base and 0 bases respectively, with 6 bases between them. The CDR3 is made up of 13 amino acids. Per the germline V gene, CDR1 is SQVTM and CDR2 is ANQGSEA.

The genes are TRBV27 and TRBJ2-2, with a weak D call TRBD1 (6 bases). The V gene's germline CDR1 is MNHEY and CDR2 SMNVEV (reference sequence). CDR3 length: 17 residues. V was trimmed by 3 bases and J by 1 base, leaving 15 bases between them. The CDR3 nucleotides are TGTGCCAGCAGTTTGCTTTCCGGACAGAGGAACACCGGGGAGCTGTTTTTT. Translation gives CASSLLSGQRNTGELFF.

The rearrangement joins TRBV7-3 to TRBJ1-1, with D perhaps TRBD1 (5 bases). The length of the CDR3 is 15 residues. The ends were cut back, 5 bases at V and 0 bases at J, with 13 bases in the middle. The germline gives CDR1 SGHTA, CDR2 FQGTGA. The CDR3 spells CASSPTGTVNTEAFF. DNA for the CDR3: TGTGCCAGCAGCCCGACCGGGACTGTGAACACTGAAGCTTTCTTT.

V usage is TRBV5-1 and J usage is TRBJ2-3; 7 positions match TRBD1. The CDR3 is 17 residues long. V shed 4 bases, J shed 0 bases, and the junction held 11 bases outside the gene matches. The germline CDR1 and CDR2 sequences are SGHRS and YFSETQ. This chain's CDR3 is CASSPIFTTGSTDTQYF. As DNA, the CDR3 is TGCGCCAGCAGCCCCATTTTTACGACAGGGAGCACAGATACGCAGTATTTT.

The chain combines TRBV4-1 with TRBJ2-3, with TRBD2 matching 8 bases. The germline V gene encodes CDR1 MGHRA and CDR2 YSYEKL. This CDR3 spans 17 amino acids. Losses at the gene ends were 0 bases for V and 1 base for J; bases not matched to a gene: 6. Here the CDR3 DNA reads TGCGCCAGCAGCCAAGATTACGCGACTAGCGGCACAGATACGCAGTATTTT. This encodes CASSQDYATSGTDTQYF.

V usage is TRBV29-1 and J usage is TRBJ2-1, with TRBD2 as a possible D gene (6 bases). Germline-derived CDR1 and CDR2 are SQVTM and ANQGSEA. The CDR3 length is 14 residues. V was trimmed by 2 bases and J by 9 bases, leaving 17 bases between them. The CDR3 region has the DNA TGCAGCGTTGAACGCGGGATGGCTCTGAGTGAGCAGTTCTTC. Translating it yields CSVERGMALSEQFF.

This clone came up once. The chain carries TRBV2 and TRBJ2-1, with D possibly matching TRBD1 (6 bases). Trimming cost V 6 bases and J 8 bases, with 17 bases left between them. The CDR3 runs to 14 residues. Per germline, CDR1 SNHLY and CDR2 FYNNEI. CDR3 sequence reads: CASRPPGRGDEQFF. The CDR3 region has the DNA TGTGCCAGCAGACCCCCCGGCAGGGGAGATGAGCAGTTCTTC.